The sequence of this T cell receptor (beta chain) was determined in a study of long-term antiretroviral therapy in people with HIV. Study results and limitations: Before ART, certain clones expanded, and these dominated the repertoire at all time points. The study found that diversity rose after ART but stayed below transplant donor controls. Among HIV repertoires, CDR3 length ranges were narrower than those of controls. Blood draws took place between about 2003 and 2018 and possibly involved older ART regimens.

Worth noting for this clone: What it binds is unknown.

V dropped 5 bases and J dropped 0; count of bases not matched to a gene: 7. The CDR3 sequence is 17 residues long. Germline lookup yields CDR1 SGHTA and CDR2 FQGNSA. A v3.0 immunoSEQ assay was performed at survey level. Data came from immunoSEQ multiplex PCR; TCRdb stores just in-frame clones and leaves some out. The sample lists some 28,000 clones, more than 80% seen once, with about 7.3% in the top ten. V gene TRBV7-2 combines with J gene TRBJ1-3, with TRBD1 matching 10 bases. The input for sequencing was unsorted PBMCs, taken 0.3 years after starting antiretroviral therapy. The clonotype originates from a man aged 40-49 years with HIV. Here the CDR3 reads CASSPTTGGYSGNTIYF. The CDR3 DNA follows: TGTGCCAGCAGCCCTACGACAGGGGGCTACTCTGGAAACACCATATATTTT. Full variable domain (rest looked up from reference TRBV7-2 and TRBJ1-3): GAGVSQSPSNKVTEKGKDVELRCDPISGHTALYWYRQSLGQGLEFLIYFQGNSAPDKSGLPSDRFSAERTGGSVSTLTIQRTQQEDSAVYLCASSPTTGGYSGNTIYFGEGSWLTVV.